The entry that follows covers one T cell receptor (beta chain) sequence. Method: immunoSEQ multiplex PCR; TCRdb's copy keeps in-frame clones and lacks some. The repertoire has a few hundred thousand clones, 75% to 90% of them found once; the top ten carry 3.5% to 4%. This sample stems from a study of blood T cell repertoires in COVID-19. Overall study: Nucleic acid was either cDNA or gDNA, and it came from T cells, B-cell-depleted T cells, or PBMCs.

CDR1 SGHNT and CDR2 YYREEE come from the germline V gene (reference sequence). CDR3 length equals 14 residues. The V end was cut by 4 bases, the J end by 4 bases, with 14 bases between. The chain carries TRBV5-4 and TRBJ1-2; D unclear. The source of this sequence is a woman between 18 and 29 years old with acute or convalescent COVID-19. Sequencing was carried out using peripheral blood. The CDR3: CASSMTSEGYGYTF. The CDR3 region has the DNA TGTGCCAGCAGCATGACCTCCGAGGGCTATGGCTACACCTTC.